These 28 T cell receptor beta chains were all obtained from the same sample, sequenced in a study of T cell responses to AZD1222 COVID-19 vaccine. The table came from immunoSEQ multiplex PCR; TCRdb's copy has only in-frame clones and leaves some out. This table holds around 80,000 clones, roughly 82% found once. Sequencing used peripheral blood, obtained on day 0 of AZD1222 vaccination. The receptors stem from an adult in good health.

This chain joins TRBV19 and TRBJ1-5; D unclear. This CDR3 contains 18 residues. V dropped 3 bases and J dropped 0 bases, with 18 bases sitting between them. Germline V gives CDR1 LNHDA, CDR2 SQIVND (reference sequence). Written as DNA, the CDR3 is TGTGCCAGTAGTATTCTAGGAGAGGTCCAATATAGCAATCAGCCCCAGCATTTT. Its protein is CASSILGEVQYSNQPQHF.

The V call is TRBV7-2, the J call TRBJ2-7; D gene ambiguous. CDR1 SGHTA and CDR2 FQGNSA come from the germline V gene. Trimming removed 1 base at V and 0 bases at J, with 4 bases between. The CDR3 consists of 13 residues. CDR3 region: CASSLVSSYEQYF. Here the CDR3 DNA reads TGTGCCAGCAGCTTAGTTAGCTCCTACGAGCAGTACTTC.

The chain combines TRBV10-3 with TRBJ2-5; the match to TRBD2 covers 7 bases. Germline values: CDR1 ENHRY, CDR2 SYGVKD. CDR3 length: 17 residues. Trimming at V came to 10 bases and at J to 4 bases, leaving 21 bases not matched to a gene. CDR3 in amino acids: CATATSSGTEGSETQYF. CDR3 in DNA: TGTGCCACCGCAACCTCCAGCGGGACGGAGGGGTCAGAGACCCAGTACTTC.

In this sample, this clone turned up once. The DNA of the CDR3 is TGTGCCAGCAGCTCCCGGACACAAGAGACCCAGTACTTC. Protein: CASSSRTQETQYF. This chain links TRBV7-3 with TRBJ2-5; TRBD1 is a possible D gene (5 bases). V was pared by 4 bases and J by 2 bases, with 8 bases between. CDR3 size: 13 residues. Germline values: CDR1 SGHTA, CDR2 FQGTGA.

The chain joins TRBV30 to TRBJ2-1, with TRBD1 matching over 7 bases. The CDR3 is 13 residues long. The V gene's germline CDR1 is GTSNPN and CDR2 SVGIG (reference sequence). Trimming at V came to 4 bases and at J to 12 bases, leaving 12 bases not matched to a gene. CDR3 in DNA: TGTGCCTGGACCGGACAGGCGGCGGTGGGGCAGTTCTTC. This codes for CAWTGQAAVGQFF.

The chain uses TRBV30 and TRBJ1-1, with D unclear. Germline V CDR1 and CDR2: GTSNPN, SVGIG (reference sequence). The CDR3 extends over 12 amino acids. Trimming pared 8 bases from V and 9 bases from J, leaving 19 bases between. The CDR3 sequence is CAQAPLGHKAFF. For the CDR3, the DNA is TGTGCCCAGGCGCCACTGGGCCATAAAGCTTTCTTT.

This clone was observed a few times. The chain combines TRBV5-1 with TRBJ2-1; D may be TRBD2 (6 bases). Between the trimmed V and J ends, which lost 4 bases and 0 bases, there was a span of 20 bases. CDR1 is SGHRS and CDR2 is YFSETQ in the germline V gene. The CDR3 totals 18 residues. The chain's CDR3 is CASSAPRQRVSSYNEQFF. CDR3 DNA: TGCGCCAGCAGCGCTCCGAGACAGCGGGTGAGCTCCTACAATGAGCAGTTCTTC.

This chain links TRBV19 with TRBJ1-4; no clear D gene. CDR1 is LNHDA, CDR2 SQIVND, per germline (reference sequence). The CDR3 extends over 15 amino acids. Trimming cost V 7 bases and J 0 bases, with 12 bases left between them. CDR3 region: CASMLNHATNEKLFF. The CDR3 bases are TGTGCCAGTATGCTCAACCATGCAACTAATGAAAAACTGTTTTTT.

This chain joins TRBV6-2 or TRBV6-3 and TRBJ2-7; 9 bases are shared with TRBD2. The trim removed 3 bases at V and 5 bases at J, leaving 14 bases unmatched. The CDR3 spans 17 residues. Germline V gene lookup returns CDR1 MNHEY and CDR2 SVGEGT. CDR3 DNA sequence: TGTGCCAGCAGTTATCCGATAGCGGGAGAGGAGCGCGACGAGCAGTACTTC. Residues: CASSYPIAGEERDEQYF.

The chain carries TRBV6-5 and TRBJ1-3, with TRBD1 matching over 8 bases. CDR3 length: 14 residues. The germline gives CDR1 MNHEY, CDR2 SVGAGI. V lost 6 bases and J lost 1; bases outside the gene matches: 2. DNA of the CDR3: TGTGCCAGCAGACGGACAGGGTCTGGAAACACCATATATTTT. Translating it yields CASRRTGSGNTIYF.

This sequence joins TRBV11-2 and TRBJ2-5, with 7 bases identical to TRBD2. Germline CDR1 SGHAT, CDR2 FQNNGV. V shed 4 bases, J shed 5 bases, and the junction held 13 bases outside the gene matches. The CDR3 is 16 amino acids. The CDR3 loop is CASSSGLAVVGETQYF. The DNA for the CDR3 is TGTGCCAGCAGCTCCGGTCTAGCGGTCGTGGGGGAGACCCAGTACTTC.

This chain joins TRBV5-1 and TRBJ1-1, with D uncertain. Germline loops: CDR1 SGHRS, CDR2 YFSETQ. The germline V and J ends were trimmed by 0 bases and 5 bases, with 14 bases remaining between them. The CDR3 consists of 15 residues. The CDR3, as DNA: TGCGCCAGCAGCTTGGTATGGGGTGGTGGGACTGAAGCTTTCTTT. It yields the protein CASSLVWGGGTEAFF.

Only a few counts were recorded for this clone. The chain is built from TRBV2 and TRBJ2-3; no reliable D call. CDR3 length: 12 amino acids. The ends were cut back, 4 bases at V and 5 bases at J, with 7 bases in the middle. Germline CDR1 reads SNHLY; CDR2 reads FYNNEI. CDR3 loop: CASSVVEDTQYF. DNA for the CDR3: TGTGCCAGCAGTGTAGTTGAAGATACGCAGTATTTT. Full variable domain (remainder filled in from reference TRBV2 and TRBJ2-3): EPEVTQTPSHQVTQMGQEVILRCVPISNHLYFYWYRQILGQKVEFLVSFYNNEISEKSEIFDDQFSVERPDGSNFTLKIRSTKLEDSAMYFCASSVVEDTQYFGPGTRLTVL.

The rearrangement joins TRBV11-2 to TRBJ2-7; D is possibly TRBD2 (6 bases). The V and J ends lost 1 base and 3 bases respectively, with 16 bases between them. The CDR3 has 16 residues. Looked up from germline, CDR1 is SGHAT and CDR2 is FQNNGV. The CDR3 is CASSLGSSALSYEQYF. CDR3 nucleotides: TGTGCCAGCAGCTTAGGGTCTAGCGCTCTAAGCTACGAGCAGTACTTC.

The chain recombines TRBV28 with TRBJ2-5; D is possibly TRBD1 (6 bases). This CDR3 is 15 amino acids long. CDR1 is MDHEN, CDR2 SYDVKM, per germline. The germline V and J ends were trimmed by 2 bases and 1 base, with 11 bases remaining between them. CDR3 DNA sequence: TGTGCCAGCAGTTTACTCCGGGACACCCAAGAGACCCAGTACTTC. Translation: CASSLLRDTQETQYF.

The chain has TRBV9 and TRBJ1-2; 9 bases align to TRBD1. This CDR3 contains 14 residues. Germline assignment: CDR1 SGDLS and CDR2 YYNGEE. V was clipped by 7 bases and J by 4 bases; unmatched bases: 8. The CDR3 here is CASGPTGGSYGYTF. The CDR3 DNA is TGTGCCAGCGGCCCGACAGGGGGGTCCTATGGCTACACCTTC.

The chain employs TRBV27 and TRBJ1-1, with 8 bases identical to TRBD1. V was clipped by 3 bases and J by 7 bases; unmatched bases: 7. This CDR3 contains 14 residues. In germline, CDR1 is MNHEY, CDR2 SMNVEV (reference sequence). CDR3 sequence: CASSFRGQGFEAFF. In DNA, the CDR3 is TGTGCCAGCAGTTTCAGAGGACAGGGCTTTGAAGCTTTCTTT.

CDR3 in amino acids: CASRTPFDTQYF. The CDR3 DNA reads as TGTGCCAGCCGGACACCATTTGATACGCAGTATTTT. The chain is built from TRBV5-5 and TRBJ2-3, with a possible D match to TRBD1 (5 bases). Trimming removed 7 bases from V and 6 bases from J, with 12 bases in between. The CDR3 sequence is 12 residues long. Germline CDR1 and CDR2: SGHKS and YYEKEE (reference sequence).

The chain has TRBV6-2 or TRBV6-3 and TRBJ2-7, with D maybe TRBD1 (6 bases). V was shortened by 5 bases and J by 6 bases, with 14 bases between the two germline ends. Germline CDR1 MNHEY, CDR2 SVGEGT. This CDR3 has 13 residues. Here the CDR3 DNA reads TGTGCCAGCAGTCATACAGGGTCAGGCGAGCAGTACTTC. This sequence encodes CASSHTGSGEQYF.

This clone was seen just once. The gene calls are TRBV19 and TRBJ1-4, with 7 bases fitting TRBD1. The CDR3 has 14 amino acids. Germline V gene sequence: CDR1 LNHDA, CDR2 SQIVND (reference sequence). The J segment lost 3 bases and the V segment lost 5 bases, leaving 3 bases of the junction unmatched. CDR3 in DNA: TGTGCCAGTAGTGTGACAGGGCCTAATGAAAAACTGTTTTTT. Amino acid sequence: CASSVTGPNEKLFF. Full variable domain (rest looked up from reference TRBV19 and TRBJ1-4): DGGITQSPKYLFRKEGQNVTLSCEQNLNHDAMYWYRQDPGQGLRLIYYSQIVNDFQKGDIAEGYSVSREKKESFPLTVTSAQKNPTAFYLCASSVTGPNEKLFFGSGTQLSVL.

This chain connects TRBV18 to TRBJ2-7, with 9 bases matching TRBD2. Per germline, CDR1 KGHSH and CDR2 LQKENI. CDR3 length: 16 amino acids. V was clipped by 1 base and J by 0 bases; unmatched bases: 4. CDR3 nucleotides: TGTGCCAGCTCACCACTCCTAGCGGGGACCTCCTACGAGCAGTACTTC. Protein product: CASSPLLAGTSYEQYF.

The rearrangement uses TRBV6-5 and TRBJ1-1; D gene unclear. There are 15 residues in the CDR3. V dropped 6 bases and J dropped 0 bases, with 14 bases sitting between them. CDR1 is MNHEY and CDR2 is SVGAGI in the germline V gene. CDR3 DNA: TGTGCCAGCAGGACCGCAGGCGGCTTGAACACTGAAGCTTTCTTT. Amino acid sequence: CASRTAGGLNTEAFF.

The chain recombines TRBV4-1 with TRBJ2-2, with D hard to call. This CDR3 spans 15 amino acids. Germline values: CDR1 MGHRA, CDR2 YSYEKL. With 0 bases removed from V and 6 bases from J, the gap between germline ends came to 11 bases. The CDR3 DNA is TGCGCCAGCAGCCAAGACTCAATTAGTCCCGGGGAGCTGTTTTTT. This encodes CASSQDSISPGELFF.

V is TRBV4-1 and J is TRBJ2-4, with D perhaps being TRBD1 or TRBD2 (5 bases each). This CDR3 is 18 amino acids long. The V and J ends lost 4 bases and 1 base respectively, with 20 bases between them. The germline gives CDR1 MGHRA, CDR2 YSYEKL. CDR3 sequence: CASSPLVGTRVAKNIQYF. The CDR3 DNA follows: TGCGCCAGCAGCCCCCTAGTGGGGACCCGCGTGGCCAAAAACATTCAGTACTTC.

In DNA, the CDR3 is TGTGCCAGCAGTTACGTTTTTGAGTCTGAAGCTTTCTTT. This encodes CASSYVFESEAFF. The rearrangement links TRBV6-5 to TRBJ1-1; D is unclear. CDR1 and CDR2 from the germline V gene are MNHEY and SVGAGI. Trimming cost V 2 bases and J 6 bases, with 10 bases left between them. This CDR3 contains 13 residues.

The rearrangement links TRBV6-4 to TRBJ1-1; 9 bases are a match to TRBD1. The CDR3 runs 14 residues. Germline trimming cut 11 bases from V and 0 bases from J; bases unmatched to any gene: 7. Germline CDR1 and CDR2: MRHNA and SNTAGT. The CDR3 DNA reads TGTGCCGGTGGACAGGGGCCATTGAACACTGAAGCTTTCTTT. Its translation: CAGGQGPLNTEAFF.

J is TRBJ1-1 and V is TRBV5-1; D uncertain. CDR1 is SGHRS, CDR2 YFSETQ, per germline. CDR3 length: 13 residues. V was trimmed by 2 bases and J by 2 bases, leaving 7 bases between them. The CDR3 spells CASSLDYNTEAFF. DNA of the CDR3: TGCGCCAGCAGCTTAGACTATAACACTGAAGCTTTCTTT.

This clone was recorded at least ten times. CDR3 protein: CASSHSVDNSPLHF. Written as DNA, the CDR3 is TGTGCCAGCAGTCACTCGGTTGATAATTCACCCCTCCACTTT. V and J are TRBV28 and TRBJ1-6, with unresolved D. This CDR3 region has 14 residues. The germline V gene has CDR1 MDHEN and CDR2 SYDVKM. V was pared by 5 bases and J by 5 bases, with 10 bases between. Looking up the rest from reference TRBV28 and TRBJ1-6 gives the full variable domain: DVKVTQSSRYLVKRTGEKVFLECVQDMDHENMFWYRQDPGLGLRLIYFSYDVKMKEKGDIPEGYSVSREKKERFSLILESASTNQTSMYLCASSHSVDNSPLHFGNGTRLTVT.